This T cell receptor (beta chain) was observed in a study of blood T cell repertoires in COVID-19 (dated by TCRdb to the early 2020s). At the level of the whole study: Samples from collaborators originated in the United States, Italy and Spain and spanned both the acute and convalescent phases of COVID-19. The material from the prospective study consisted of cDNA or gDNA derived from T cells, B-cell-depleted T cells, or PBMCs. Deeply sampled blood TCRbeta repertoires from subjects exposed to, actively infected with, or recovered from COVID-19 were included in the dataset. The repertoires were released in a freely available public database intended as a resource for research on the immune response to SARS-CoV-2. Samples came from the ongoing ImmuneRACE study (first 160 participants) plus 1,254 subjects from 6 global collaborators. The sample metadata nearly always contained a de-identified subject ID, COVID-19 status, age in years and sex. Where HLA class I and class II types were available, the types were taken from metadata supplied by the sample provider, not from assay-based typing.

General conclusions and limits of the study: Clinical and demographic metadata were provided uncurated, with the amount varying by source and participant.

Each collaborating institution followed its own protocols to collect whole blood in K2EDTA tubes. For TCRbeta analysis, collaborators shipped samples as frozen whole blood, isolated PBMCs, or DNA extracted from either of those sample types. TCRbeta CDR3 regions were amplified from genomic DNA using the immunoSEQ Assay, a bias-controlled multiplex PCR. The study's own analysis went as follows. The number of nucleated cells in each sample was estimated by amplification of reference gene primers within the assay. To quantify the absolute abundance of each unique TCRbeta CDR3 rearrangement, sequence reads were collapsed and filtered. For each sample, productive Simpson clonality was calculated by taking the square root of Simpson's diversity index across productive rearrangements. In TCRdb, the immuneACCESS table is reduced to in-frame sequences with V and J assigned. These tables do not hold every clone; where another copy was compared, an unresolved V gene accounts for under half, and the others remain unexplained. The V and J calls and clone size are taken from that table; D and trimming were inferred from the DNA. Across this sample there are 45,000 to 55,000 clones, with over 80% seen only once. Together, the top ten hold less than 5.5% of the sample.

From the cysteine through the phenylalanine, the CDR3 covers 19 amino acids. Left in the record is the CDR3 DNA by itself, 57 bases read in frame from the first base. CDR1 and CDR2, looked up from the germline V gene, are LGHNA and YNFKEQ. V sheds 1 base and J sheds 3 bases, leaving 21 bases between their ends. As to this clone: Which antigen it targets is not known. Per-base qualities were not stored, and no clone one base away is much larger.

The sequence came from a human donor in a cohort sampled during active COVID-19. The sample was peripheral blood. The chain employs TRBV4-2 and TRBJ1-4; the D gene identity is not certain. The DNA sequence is TGTGCCAGCAGCCAAGCGTTCAGGAGATACAGCGGGTCTAATGAAAAACTGTTTTTT. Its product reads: CASSQAFRRYSGSNEKLFF.